This TCR beta chain comes out of a study of T cell responses to AZD1222 COVID-19 vaccine. Germline V gene sequence: CDR1 SEHNR, CDR2 FQNEAQ (reference sequence). Deletions cut 5 bases from V and 1 base from J, with 14 bases between. This CDR3 has 15 amino acids. TCRdb's copy holds only in-frame clones and misses some; the assay was immunoSEQ multiplex PCR. The data hold about 130,000 clones, with over 90% observed a single time. The sample here was peripheral blood, taken on day 0 of AZD1222 vaccination. This clonotype was obtained from an adult in good health. J is TRBJ1-1 and V is TRBV7-9, with D unresolved. DNA of the CDR3: TGTGCCAGCAGCGGCAGGAATTCAAGGAACACTGAAGCTTTCTTT. Translating gives CASSGRNSRNTEAFF.